Reported below is one T cell receptor (beta chain). Its specificity is not known. The CDR3 extends over 12 amino acids. CDR1 and CDR2 (germline): GTSNPN, SVGIG (reference sequence). Trimming cost V 3 bases and J 6 bases, with 8 bases left between them. Sequenced by immunoSEQ multiplex PCR; TCRdb stores in-frame clones only, minus some. Of 120,000 to 150,000 clones listed, just over 90% are singletons. This sample was taken from a study of T cell responses to AZD1222 COVID-19 vaccine. Findings and limits, study-wide: Clonal diversity was possibly underestimated, and white British individuals and females predominated among donors. Two doses of AZD1222 preceded a rise in Spike-specific TCR breadth and depth.

Source: peripheral blood, taken on day 0 of MenACWY control vaccination. The receptor was isolated from an adult in good health. The chain combines TRBV30 with TRBJ2-2; D is perhaps TRBD1 or TRBD2 (5 bases each). CDR3 amino acids: CAWRGRAGELFF. CDR3 nucleotides: TGTGCCTGGAGGGGGCGGGCCGGGGAGCTGTTTTTT.